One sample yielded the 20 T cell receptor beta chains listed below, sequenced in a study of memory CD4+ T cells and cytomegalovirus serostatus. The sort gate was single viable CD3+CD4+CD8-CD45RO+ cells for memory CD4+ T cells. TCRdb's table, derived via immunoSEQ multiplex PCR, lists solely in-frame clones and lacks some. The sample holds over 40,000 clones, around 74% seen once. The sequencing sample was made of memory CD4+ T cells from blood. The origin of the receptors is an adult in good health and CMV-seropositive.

The CDR3 protein is CASSFGSSYNSPLHF. CDR3 DNA sequence: TGTGCCAGCAGCTTTGGGAGCTCCTATAATTCACCCCTCCACTTT. The chain employs TRBV11-2 and TRBJ1-6; the D is unclear. V gave up 3 bases and J gave up 0 bases, with 6 bases separating them. This CDR3 comprises 15 residues. CDR1 SGHAT and CDR2 FQNNGV come from the germline V gene.

The DNA for the CDR3 is TGTGCCAGCAGCTCGACAGGGTGGAGGGGGAGCTACACCTTC. Translating it yields CASSSTGWRGSYTF. The rearrangement links TRBV5-4 to TRBJ1-2, with 7 nucleotides matching TRBD1. The CDR3 is made up of 14 amino acids. After removal of 3 bases from V and 9 bases from J, the junction contained 11 bases not matched to a gene. CDR1 and CDR2 from the germline V gene are SGHNT and YYREEE (reference sequence).

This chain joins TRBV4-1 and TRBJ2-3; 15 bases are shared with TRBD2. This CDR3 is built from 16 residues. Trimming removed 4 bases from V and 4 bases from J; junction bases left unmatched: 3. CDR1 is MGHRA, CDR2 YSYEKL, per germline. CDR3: CASSRTSGGASDTQYF. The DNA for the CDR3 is TGCGCCAGCAGCCGGACTAGCGGGGGGGCCTCAGATACGCAGTATTTT.

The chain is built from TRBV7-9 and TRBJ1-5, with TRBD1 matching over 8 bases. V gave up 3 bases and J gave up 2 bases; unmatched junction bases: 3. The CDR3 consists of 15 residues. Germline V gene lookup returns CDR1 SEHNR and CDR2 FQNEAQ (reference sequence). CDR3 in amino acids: CASSLSTGGNQPQHF. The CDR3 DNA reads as TGTGCCAGCAGCTTGTCGACAGGGGGCAATCAGCCCCAGCATTTT.

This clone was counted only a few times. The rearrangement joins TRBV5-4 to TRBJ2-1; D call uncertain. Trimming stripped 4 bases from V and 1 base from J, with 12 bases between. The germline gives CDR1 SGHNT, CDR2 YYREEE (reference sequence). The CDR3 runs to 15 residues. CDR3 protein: CASSPAARSYNEQFF. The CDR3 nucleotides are TGTGCCAGCAGCCCGGCTGCCAGGTCCTACAATGAGCAGTTCTTC.

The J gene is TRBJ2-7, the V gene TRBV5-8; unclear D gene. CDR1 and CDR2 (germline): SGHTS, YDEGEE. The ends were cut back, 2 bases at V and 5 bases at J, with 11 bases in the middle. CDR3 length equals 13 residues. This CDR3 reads CASSFSRRDEQYF. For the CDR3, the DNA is TGTGCCAGCAGCTTCTCTCGCCGGGACGAGCAGTACTTC.

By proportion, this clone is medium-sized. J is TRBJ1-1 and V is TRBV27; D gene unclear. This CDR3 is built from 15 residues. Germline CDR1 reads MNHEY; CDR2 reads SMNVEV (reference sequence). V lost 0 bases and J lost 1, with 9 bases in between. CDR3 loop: CASSLSFQENTEAFF. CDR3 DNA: TGTGCCAGCAGTTTATCGTTCCAGGAGAACACTGAAGCTTTCTTT.

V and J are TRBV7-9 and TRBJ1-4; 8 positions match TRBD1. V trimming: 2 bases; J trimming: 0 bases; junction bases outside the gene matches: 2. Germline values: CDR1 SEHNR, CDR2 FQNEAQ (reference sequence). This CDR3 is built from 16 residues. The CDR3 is CASSLQGAPTNEKLFF. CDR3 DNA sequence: TGTGCCAGCAGCTTACAGGGGGCCCCAACTAATGAAAAACTGTTTTTT.

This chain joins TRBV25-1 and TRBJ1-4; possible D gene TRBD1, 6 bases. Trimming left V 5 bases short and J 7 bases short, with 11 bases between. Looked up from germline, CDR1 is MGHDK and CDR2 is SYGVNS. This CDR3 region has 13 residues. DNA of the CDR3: TGTGCCAGCAGTAAAGGGGGGACTGAAAAACTGTTTTTT. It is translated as CASSKGGTEKLFF. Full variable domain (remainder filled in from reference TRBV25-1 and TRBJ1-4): EADIYQTPRYLVIGTGKKITLECSQTMGHDKMYWYQQDPGMELHLIHYSYGVNSTEKGDLSSESTVSRIRTEHFPLTLESARPSHTSQYLCASSKGGTEKLFFGSGTQLSVL.

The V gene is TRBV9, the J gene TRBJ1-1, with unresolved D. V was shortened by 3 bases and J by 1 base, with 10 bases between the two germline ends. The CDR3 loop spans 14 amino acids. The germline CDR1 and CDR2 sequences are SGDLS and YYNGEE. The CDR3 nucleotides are TGTGCCAGCAGCGCTTATGACCGGAACACTGAAGCTTTCTTT. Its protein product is CASSAYDRNTEAFF.

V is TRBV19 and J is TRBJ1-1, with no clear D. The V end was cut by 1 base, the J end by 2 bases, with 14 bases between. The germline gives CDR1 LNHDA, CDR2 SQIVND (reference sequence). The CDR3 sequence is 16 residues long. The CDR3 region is CASSIAAGVQNTEAFF. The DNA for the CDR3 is TGTGCCAGTAGTATAGCGGCAGGCGTCCAAAACACTGAAGCTTTCTTT.

CDR3 protein: CASSLGSLGNQPQHF. Written as DNA, the CDR3 is TGTGCCAGCAGCTTAGGCAGTCTGGGCAATCAGCCCCAGCATTTT. The chain uses TRBV7-2 and TRBJ1-5; no clear D gene. Per germline, CDR1 SGHTA and CDR2 FQGNSA. Trimming took off 1 base at V and 2 bases at J, with 9 bases between the two ends. This CDR3 region has 15 residues.

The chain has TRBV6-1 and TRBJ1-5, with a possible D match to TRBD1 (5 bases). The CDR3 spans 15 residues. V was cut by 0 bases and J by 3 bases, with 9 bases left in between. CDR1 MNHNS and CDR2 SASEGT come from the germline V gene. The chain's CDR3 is CASSEAGVYNQPQHF. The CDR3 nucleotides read TGTGCCAGCAGTGAAGCGGGGGTTTACAATCAGCCCCAGCATTTT.

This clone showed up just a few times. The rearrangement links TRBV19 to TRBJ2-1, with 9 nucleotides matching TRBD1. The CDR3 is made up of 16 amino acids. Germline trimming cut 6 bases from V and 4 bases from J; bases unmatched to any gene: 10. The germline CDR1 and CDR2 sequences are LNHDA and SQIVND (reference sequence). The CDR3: CASSPRRDRVYNEQFF. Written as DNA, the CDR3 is TGTGCCAGTAGCCCAAGGAGGGACAGGGTTTACAATGAGCAGTTCTTC.

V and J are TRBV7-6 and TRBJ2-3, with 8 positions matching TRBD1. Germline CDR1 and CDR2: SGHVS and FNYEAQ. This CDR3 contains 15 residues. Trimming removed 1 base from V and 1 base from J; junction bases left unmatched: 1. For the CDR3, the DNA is TGTGCCAGCAGCTTAGGGGGACAGGGCACAGATACGCAGTATTTT. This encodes CASSLGGQGTDTQYF.

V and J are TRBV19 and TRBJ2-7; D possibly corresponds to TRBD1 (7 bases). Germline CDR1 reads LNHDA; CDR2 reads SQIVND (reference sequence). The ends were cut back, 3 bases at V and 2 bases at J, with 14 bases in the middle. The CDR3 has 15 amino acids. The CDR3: CASSMRAGQTYEQYF. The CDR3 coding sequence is TGTGCCAGTAGTATGCGGGCGGGACAGACCTACGAGCAGTACTTC.

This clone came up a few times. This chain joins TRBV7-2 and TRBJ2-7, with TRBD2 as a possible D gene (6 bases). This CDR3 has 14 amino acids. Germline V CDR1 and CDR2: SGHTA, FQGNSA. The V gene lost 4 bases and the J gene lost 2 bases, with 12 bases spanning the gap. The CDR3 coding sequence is TGTGCCAGCAGCTATCAAGCGGGCACCTACGAGCAGTACTTC. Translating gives CASSYQAGTYEQYF.

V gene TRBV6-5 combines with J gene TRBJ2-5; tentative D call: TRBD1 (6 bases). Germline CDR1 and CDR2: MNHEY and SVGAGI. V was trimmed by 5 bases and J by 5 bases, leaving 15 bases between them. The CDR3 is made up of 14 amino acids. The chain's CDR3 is CASSETGQGETQYF. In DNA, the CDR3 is TGTGCCAGCAGTGAAACCGGCCAGGGGGAGACCCAGTACTTC.

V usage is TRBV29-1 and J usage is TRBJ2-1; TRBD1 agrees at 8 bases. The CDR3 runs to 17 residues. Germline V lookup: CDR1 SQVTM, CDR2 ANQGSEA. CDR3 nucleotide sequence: TGCAACAGCCTGCTTTGGTTGGCCCGGACAGGGTCCGATGAGCAGTTCTTC. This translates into CNSLLWLARTGSDEQFF.

CDR3: CASSSGTAPYEQYF. The CDR3 DNA follows: TGTGCCAGCAGTTCCGGGACAGCCCCCTACGAGCAGTACTTC. The chain carries TRBV6-6 and TRBJ2-7; 7 bases are shared with TRBD1. This CDR3 has 14 amino acids. With V trimmed by 4 bases and J by 2 bases, 5 bases remained unmatched. Germline lookup yields CDR1 MNHNY and CDR2 SVGAGI (reference sequence).